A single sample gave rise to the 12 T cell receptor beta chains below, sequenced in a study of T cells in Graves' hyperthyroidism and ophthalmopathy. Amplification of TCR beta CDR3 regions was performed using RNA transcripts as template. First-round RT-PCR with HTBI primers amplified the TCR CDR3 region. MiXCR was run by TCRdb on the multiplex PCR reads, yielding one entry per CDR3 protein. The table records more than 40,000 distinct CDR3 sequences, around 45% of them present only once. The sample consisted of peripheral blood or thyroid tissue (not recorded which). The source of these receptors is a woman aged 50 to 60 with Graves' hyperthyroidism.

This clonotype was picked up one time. The CDR3 DNA is TGTGCCAGCAGTTTAAGTAGGGGGGAAGAGACCCAGCATTTT. Its translation: CASSLSRGEETQHF. The chain uses TRBV27 and TRBJ1-5; D may be TRBD1 (6 bases). V dropped 2 bases and J dropped 11 bases, with 16 bases sitting between them. Per the germline V gene, CDR1 is MNHEY and CDR2 is SMNVEV (reference sequence). The CDR3 length is 14 residues.

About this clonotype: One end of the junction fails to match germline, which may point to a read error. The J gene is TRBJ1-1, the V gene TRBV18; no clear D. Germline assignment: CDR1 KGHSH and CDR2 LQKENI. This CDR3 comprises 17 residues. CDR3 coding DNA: TGTGCCAGCTCACCACCGGGGAAGAGGCGGATGAACATTGAAGCTTTCTTT. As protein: CASSPPGKRRMNIEAFF.

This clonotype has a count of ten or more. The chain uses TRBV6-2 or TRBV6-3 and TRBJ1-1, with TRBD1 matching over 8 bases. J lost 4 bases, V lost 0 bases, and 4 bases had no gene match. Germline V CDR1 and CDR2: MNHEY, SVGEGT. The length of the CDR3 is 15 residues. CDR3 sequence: CASSYSPTGATEAFF. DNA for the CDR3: TGTGCCAGCAGTTACTCCCCGACAGGGGCCACTGAAGCTTTCTTT.

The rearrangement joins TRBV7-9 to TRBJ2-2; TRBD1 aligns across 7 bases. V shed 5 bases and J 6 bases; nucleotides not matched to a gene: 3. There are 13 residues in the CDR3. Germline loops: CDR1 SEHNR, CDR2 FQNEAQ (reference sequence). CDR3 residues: CASSQDRAGELFF. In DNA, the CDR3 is TGTGCCAGCAGCCAAGACAGGGCCGGGGAGCTGTTTTTT.

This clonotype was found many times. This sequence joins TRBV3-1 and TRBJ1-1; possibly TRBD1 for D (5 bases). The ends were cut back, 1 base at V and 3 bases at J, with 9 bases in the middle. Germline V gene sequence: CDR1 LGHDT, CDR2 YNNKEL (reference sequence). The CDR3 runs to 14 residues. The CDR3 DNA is TGTGCCAGCAGCCAAGTTTCGGGGGACACTGAAGCTTTCTTT. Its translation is CASSQVSGDTEAFF.

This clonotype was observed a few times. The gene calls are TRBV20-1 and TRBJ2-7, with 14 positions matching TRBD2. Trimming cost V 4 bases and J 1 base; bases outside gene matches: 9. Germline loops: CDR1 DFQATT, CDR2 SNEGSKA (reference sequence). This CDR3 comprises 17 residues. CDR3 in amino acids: CSAIAGTSGSGSYEQYF. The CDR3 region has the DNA TGCAGTGCTATTGCCGGGACTAGCGGGAGTGGTTCCTACGAGCAGTACTTC.

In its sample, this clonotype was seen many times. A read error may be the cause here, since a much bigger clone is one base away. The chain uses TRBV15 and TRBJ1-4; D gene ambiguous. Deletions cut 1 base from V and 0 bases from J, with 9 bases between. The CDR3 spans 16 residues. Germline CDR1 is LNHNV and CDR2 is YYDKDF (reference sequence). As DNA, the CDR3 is TGTGCCACCAGCAGAGGTTTGGCAACAACTAATGAAAAACTGTTTTTT. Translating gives CATSRGLATTNEKLFF.

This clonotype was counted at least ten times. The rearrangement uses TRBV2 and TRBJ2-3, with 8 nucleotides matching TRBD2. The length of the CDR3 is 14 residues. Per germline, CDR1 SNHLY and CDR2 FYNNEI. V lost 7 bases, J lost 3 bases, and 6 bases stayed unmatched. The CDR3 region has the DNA TGTGCCAGCACCCGGACTAGCAGGACAGATACGCAGTATTTT. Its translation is CASTRTSRTDTQYF.

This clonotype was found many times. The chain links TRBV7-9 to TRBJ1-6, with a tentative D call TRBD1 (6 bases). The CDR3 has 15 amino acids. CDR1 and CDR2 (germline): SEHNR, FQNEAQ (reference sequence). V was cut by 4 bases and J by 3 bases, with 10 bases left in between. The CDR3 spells CASSSGQLYNSPLHF. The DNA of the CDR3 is TGTGCCAGCAGCTCTGGACAGCTCTATAATTCACCCCTCCACTTT. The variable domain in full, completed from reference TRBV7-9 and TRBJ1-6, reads DTGVSQNPRHKITKRGQNVTFRCDPISEHNRLYWYRQTLGQGPEFLTYFQNEAQLEKSRLLSDRFSAERPKGSFSTLEIQRTEQGDSAMYLCASSSGQLYNSPLHFGNGTRLTVT.

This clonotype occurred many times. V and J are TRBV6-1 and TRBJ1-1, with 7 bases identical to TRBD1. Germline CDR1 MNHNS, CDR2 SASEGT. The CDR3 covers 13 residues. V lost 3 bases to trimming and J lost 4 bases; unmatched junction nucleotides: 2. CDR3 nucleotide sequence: TGTGCCAGCAGTGACCGGGACAGCACTGAAGCTTTCTTT. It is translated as CASSDRDSTEAFF.

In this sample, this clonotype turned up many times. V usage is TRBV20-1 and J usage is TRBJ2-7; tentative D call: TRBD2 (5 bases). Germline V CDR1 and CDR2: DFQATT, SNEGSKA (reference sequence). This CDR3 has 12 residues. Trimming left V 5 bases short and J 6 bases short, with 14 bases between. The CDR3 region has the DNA TGCAGTGCTGTCGGAGGAGGTCCCGAGCAGTACTTC. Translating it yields CSAVGGGPEQYF.

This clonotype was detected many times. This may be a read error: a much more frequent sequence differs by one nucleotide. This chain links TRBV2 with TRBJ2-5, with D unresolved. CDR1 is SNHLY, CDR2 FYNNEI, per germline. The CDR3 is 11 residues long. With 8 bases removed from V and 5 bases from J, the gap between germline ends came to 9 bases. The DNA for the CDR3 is TGTGCCAGCTCCCGGATGGAGACCCAGTACTTC. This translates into CASSRMETQYF.